This TCR beta chain was captured by sequencing in a study of CD8 T cells in Susac syndrome. The length of the CDR3 is 13 residues. CDR1 is MNHEY and CDR2 is SVGAGI in the germline V gene. Trimming shortened V by 6 bases and J by 10 bases, and 18 bases separated the two germline ends. The study sequenced TCR beta in blood CD8+ and CD4+ T cells. Matching for age and sex applied to the controls, who were healthy donors. Negative magnetic isolation gave CD8+ and CD4+ cells; FACS enriched CD8+ TEMRA. When the RNA was reverse transcribed, random hexamers were used with an input of about 0.5 to 1 ug. The TCR beta CDR3 was amplified by immunoSEQ multiplex PCR across 54 Vbeta, 13 Jbeta. TCRdb processed the immunoSEQ multiplex PCR reads anew with MiXCR; each CDR3 protein has one entry. The sample contains some 100,000 distinct CDR3 sequences, around 90% of which appear only once.

The sample consisted of CD4+ T cells from PBMCs. The origin of this receptor is a human donor in good health. The gene calls are TRBV6-5 and TRBJ1-2; D not certain. CDR3 nucleotides: TGTGCCAGCAGAAACCGGGGTCTCGGGGACTACACCTTC. This gives the protein CASRNRGLGDYTF.